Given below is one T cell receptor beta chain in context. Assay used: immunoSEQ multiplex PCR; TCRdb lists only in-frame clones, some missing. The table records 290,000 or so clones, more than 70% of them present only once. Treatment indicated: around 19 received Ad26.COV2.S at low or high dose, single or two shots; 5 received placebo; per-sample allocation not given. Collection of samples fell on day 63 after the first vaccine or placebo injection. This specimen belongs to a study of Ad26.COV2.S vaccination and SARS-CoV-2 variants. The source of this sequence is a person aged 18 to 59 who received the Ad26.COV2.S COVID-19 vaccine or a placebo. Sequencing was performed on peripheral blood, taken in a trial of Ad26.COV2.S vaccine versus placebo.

The CDR3 DNA sequence: TGTGCCCGAGCCGACCGGGACTCAGGTGGATGGGAGACCCAGTACTTC. It translates to CARADRDSGGWETQYF. V usage is TRBV30 and J usage is TRBJ2-5, with D possibly TRBD2 on 6 matching bases. CDR1 is GTSNPN and CDR2 is SVGIG in the germline V gene (reference sequence). The CDR3 has 16 residues. The V gene lost 8 bases and the J gene lost 5 bases, with 27 bases spanning the gap.